This T cell receptor beta chain originates from a study of metastatic and nonmetastatic thyroid tumors. This clone appeared a few times. Through MiXCR, TCRdb re-clonotyped the PCR reads. The sample lists tens of thousands of clones, 33% occurring once. Germline assignment: CDR1 MNHEY and CDR2 SVGEGT. Trimming shortened V by 7 bases and J by 0 bases, and 7 bases separated the two germline ends. CDR3 length equals 13 residues. Thyroid surgery was preceded by no treatment in any patient. This clonotype originated in a female donor with papillary thyroid cancer or a benign thyroid nodule (not recorded which). Some clones in this sample may be carry-over from other donors' samples. V and J are TRBV6-2 or TRBV6-3 and TRBJ1-5; no clear D gene. The sample was tumor tissue. The CDR3 is CASKLFSNQPQHF. The CDR3 DNA sequence: TGTGCCAGCAAACTTTTTAGCAATCAGCCCCAGCATTTT.